The 23 T cell receptor beta chains below were found in one sample sequenced in a study of blood T cell repertoires in COVID-19. Only in-frame clones appear in the TCRdb table, and some are missing; sequencing was by immunoSEQ multiplex PCR. Of 85,000 to 120,000 clones listed, approximately 78% are singletons. Sequences were obtained from peripheral blood. These TCRs come from a man aged 60-69 years with active or convalescent COVID-19.

The chain is built from TRBV6-5 and TRBJ1-6; 7 nucleotides align to TRBD1. Per germline, CDR1 MNHEY and CDR2 SVGAGI. CDR3 length: 13 amino acids. V shed 2 bases and J 9 bases; nucleotides not matched to a gene: 1. CDR3 sequence reads: CASSYRGRSPLHF. In DNA form, the CDR3 reads TGTGCCAGCAGTTACAGGGGGCGTTCACCCCTCCACTTT.

This chain uses TRBV5-1 with TRBJ2-2, with a possible D match to TRBD2 (6 bases). This CDR3 is built from 17 residues. Germline lookup yields CDR1 SGHRS and CDR2 YFSETQ. Trimming took 2 bases from V and 3 from J, leaving 17 bases between them. The CDR3 loop is CASSFLSAGGDTGELFF. CDR3 nucleotides: TGCGCCAGCAGCTTCTTGTCGGCGGGCGGGGACACCGGGGAGCTGTTTTTT.

The J gene is TRBJ1-1, the V gene TRBV19; 9 positions match TRBD1. Germline V lookup: CDR1 LNHDA, CDR2 SQIVND (reference sequence). V gave up 5 bases and J gave up 5 bases; unmatched junction bases: 6. The CDR3 contains 14 residues. The CDR3 bases are TGTGCCAGTAGTCCGGGACAGGGTCTAACTGAAGCTTTCTTT. It yields the protein CASSPGQGLTEAFF.

The V gene is TRBV4-2, the J gene TRBJ1-3; D gene uncertain. V lost 2 bases to trimming and J lost 4 bases, with 6 bases between them. Germline V gene lookup returns CDR1 LGHNA and CDR2 YNFKEQ. The CDR3 totals 13 residues. Here the CDR3 DNA reads TGTGCCAGCAGCCAATACAGCGGAAACACCATATATTTT. Translation: CASSQYSGNTIYF.

The chain is built from TRBV4-3 and TRBJ1-6, with 12 positions matching TRBD1. CDR3 length: 17 residues. Per germline, CDR1 LGHNA and CDR2 YSLEER. V gave up 0 bases and J gave up 9 bases; unmatched junction bases: 6. The CDR3 is CASSQDHGTGGGSPLHF. The CDR3 DNA is TGCGCCAGCAGCCAAGACCATGGGACAGGGGGCGGTTCACCCCTCCACTTT.

This chain connects TRBV7-8 to TRBJ1-4; TRBD1 matches 7 bases. Germline CDR1 SGHVS, CDR2 FQNEAQ. The CDR3 loop spans 13 amino acids. The V segment lost 5 bases and the J segment 8 bases; nucleotides outside the gene matches: 5. CDR3 sequence: CASSGRDSEKLFF. Written as DNA, the CDR3 is TGTGCCAGCAGCGGCCGGGACAGCGAAAAACTGTTTTTT.

The gene calls are TRBV7-9 and TRBJ2-2; the D gene is possibly TRBD2 (5 bases). From germline, CDR1 is SEHNR and CDR2 FQNEAQ (reference sequence). CDR3 size: 16 residues. The V and J ends lost 10 bases and 0 bases respectively, with 18 bases between them. CDR3 DNA sequence: TGTGCCACCATTCTCCTCCCCGGGACGAACACCGGGGAGCTGTTTTTT. Its translation: CATILLPGTNTGELFF.

This clone was recorded a few times. V is TRBV5-6 and J is TRBJ2-1; 8 bases line up with TRBD2. The junction had 9 bases not matched to a gene; V was cut back by 3 bases and J by 10 bases. Germline V gene sequence: CDR1 SGHDT, CDR2 YYEEEE. This CDR3 spans 14 amino acids. DNA for the CDR3: TGTGCCAGCAGCTATGGGACTAGGGGCAACGAGCAGTTCTTC. Its protein is CASSYGTRGNEQFF.

The chain has TRBV29-1 and TRBJ1-2; perhaps TRBD1 as D (6 bases). V lost 1 base, J lost 6 bases, and 9 bases lay in between. Looked up from germline, CDR1 is SQVTM and CDR2 is ANQGSEA. There are 12 residues in the CDR3. This chain's CDR3 is CSVEGGPNGYTF. CDR3 coding DNA: TGCAGCGTTGAAGGGGGGCCGAATGGCTACACCTTC.

This rearrangement joins TRBV4-1 to TRBJ2-2, with a possible D match to TRBD1 (6 bases). Trimming removed 5 bases from V and 4 bases from J, with 11 bases in between. Germline assignment: CDR1 MGHRA and CDR2 YSYEKL. This CDR3 is 14 amino acids long. CDR3 in DNA: TGCGCCAGCAGCAGGGGGACGCCCACCGGGGAGCTGTTTTTT. It yields the protein CASSRGTPTGELFF.

V usage is TRBV2 and J usage is TRBJ2-7; weak D call: TRBD1 (6 bases). This CDR3 is built from 13 residues. The germline CDR1 and CDR2 sequences are SNHLY and FYNNEI. V lost 8 bases, J lost 3 bases, and 14 bases lay in between. The DNA of the CDR3 is TGTGCCAGCGAGACAGGATCCGACTACGAGCAGTACTTC. Protein sequence: CASETGSDYEQYF.

J is TRBJ2-1 and V is TRBV28, with D perhaps matching TRBD1 (5 bases). V was pared by 5 bases and J by 9 bases, with 11 bases between. The CDR3 extends over 12 amino acids. Germline V gives CDR1 MDHEN, CDR2 SYDVKM. The CDR3 coding sequence is TGTGCCAGCAGTCTGGTGGGGCTTGAGCAGTTCTTC. Its translation is CASSLVGLEQFF.

This clone occurred a few times. V gene TRBV19 combines with J gene TRBJ1-3; D remains unclear. The CDR3 is 15 amino acids. Trimming stripped 3 bases from V and 3 bases from J, with 12 bases between. CDR1 LNHDA and CDR2 SQIVND come from the germline V gene (reference sequence). The CDR3 is CASSIPVLNGNTIYF. DNA for the CDR3: TGTGCCAGTAGTATCCCCGTCCTTAATGGAAACACCATATATTTT.

The sample holds a few counts of this clone. V is TRBV28 and J is TRBJ1-2, with D possibly being TRBD1 (6 bases). In germline, CDR1 is MDHEN, CDR2 SYDVKM. The V and J ends lost 4 bases and 8 bases respectively, with 11 bases between them. The CDR3 loop spans 12 amino acids. For the CDR3, the DNA is TGTGCCAGCAGTTATCAGGGGTCGGGCTACACCTTC. Translation gives CASSYQGSGYTF.

The gene calls are TRBV11-2 and TRBJ2-3; 11 bases are shared with TRBD2. Germline V gives CDR1 SGHAT, CDR2 FQNNGV. Germline trimming cut 4 bases from V and 5 bases from J; bases unmatched to any gene: 8. The CDR3 has 16 amino acids. The chain's CDR3 is CASSSLAGGPEDTQYF. For the CDR3, the DNA is TGTGCCAGCAGCTCTCTAGCGGGAGGACCAGAAGATACGCAGTATTTT.

The chain combines TRBV7-2 with TRBJ2-5, with 12 bases lining up with TRBD2. The CDR3 loop spans 19 amino acids. Trimming cost V 2 bases and J 1 base; bases outside gene matches: 11. Looked up from germline, CDR1 is SGHTA and CDR2 is FQGNSA. CDR3 region: CASSLPPGLAGSFQETQYF. The CDR3 DNA sequence: TGTGCCAGCAGCTTACCACCGGGACTAGCGGGTTCATTCCAAGAGACCCAGTACTTC.

A few counts support this clone. This specimen includes other DNA sequences encoding the same CDR3. The CDR3 loop reads CASSLLEETQYF. The CDR3 nucleotides read TGTGCCAGCAGTTTGTTAGAAGAGACCCAGTACTTC. The rearrangement links TRBV12-3 or TRBV12-4 to TRBJ2-5; no firm D call. This CDR3 region has 12 residues. V was shortened by 3 bases and J by 3 bases, with 5 bases between the two germline ends.

The chain joins TRBV30 to TRBJ1-1; TRBD1 matches 8 bases. CDR1 and CDR2 (germline): GTSNPN, SVGIG (reference sequence). Trimming cost V 5 bases and J 6 bases; bases outside gene matches: 2. The CDR3 covers 11 residues. In DNA, the CDR3 is TGTGCCTGGCGGACAGGGCCTGAAGCTTTCTTT. Its protein product is CAWRTGPEAFF.

The rearrangement links TRBV3-1 (or the pseudogene TRBV3-2) to TRBJ1-2; 9 nucleotides align to TRBD1. From germline, CDR1 is LGHDT and CDR2 YNNKEL (reference sequence). CDR3 length: 15 residues. Trimming removed 5 bases from V and 5 bases from J; junction bases left unmatched: 9. This CDR3 reads CASSYQDRGGYGYTF. As DNA, the CDR3 is TGTGCCAGCAGCTACCAGGACAGGGGAGGTTATGGCTACACCTTC.

The V and J genes are TRBV6-5 and TRBJ1-5; 8 bases align to TRBD1. The CDR3 length is 13 residues. The germline gives CDR1 MNHEY, CDR2 SVGAGI. Losses at the gene ends were 6 bases for V and 6 bases for J; bases not matched to a gene: 4. Here the CDR3 reads CASRTGASQPQHF. The CDR3 region has the DNA TGTGCCAGCAGGACAGGGGCCAGTCAGCCCCAGCATTTT.

In the case of this clone: Other DNA variants within this sample encode the same CDR3. The genes are TRBV3-1 (or the pseudogene TRBV3-2) and TRBJ2-3; a possible D gene is TRBD1 (5 bases). Between the trimmed V and J ends, which lost 5 bases and 0 bases, there was a span of 12 bases. CDR3 length equals 15 residues. Germline assignment: CDR1 LGHDT and CDR2 YNNKEL (reference sequence). The CDR3 region has the DNA TGTGCCAGCAGCTCAAGTGGGGCTAGCACAGATACGCAGTATTTT. This encodes CASSSSGASTDTQYF.

The CDR3 reads CAWNPAGEAFF. CDR3 nucleotide sequence: TGTGCCTGGAATCCCGCAGGGGAAGCTTTCTTT. The chain couples TRBV30 to TRBJ1-1, with D maybe TRBD1 (5 bases). V gave up 4 bases and J gave up 8 bases, with 11 bases separating them. Germline V gene sequence: CDR1 GTSNPN, CDR2 SVGIG (reference sequence). This CDR3 comprises 11 residues.

The chain recombines TRBV6-5 with TRBJ1-2; D is ambiguous. Germline lookup yields CDR1 MNHEY and CDR2 SVGAGI. This CDR3 is 14 amino acids long. V was trimmed by 7 bases and J by 4 bases, leaving 16 bases between them. The DNA of the CDR3 is TGTGCCAGCACCCCTGTCGGGAACCTCTATGGCTACACCTTC. Encoded protein: CASTPVGNLYGYTF.